These T cell receptor beta chains were read from a single sample in a study of type 1 regulatory T cells. TCRdb processed the reads anew with MiXCR; each CDR3 protein has one entry. Seen here are 75,000 to 100,000 distinct CDR3 sequences, roughly 31% observed once, and the top ten hold 2% to 2.5%. Sequencing was done on a sample of CD4+ T cells, either the whole sample or a sorted fraction (not recorded which). The source of these receptors is a human donor in good health. Each CDR3 is given with its conserved first and last residue. A D gene is named only where the DNA matches it firmly. Not all rows give a size; the values are once, few, many and, for expanded clones, a class.

clone_size j_call v_call d_call cdr3_aa cdr3_nt
- TRBJ2-3 TRBV20-1 TRBD2 CSAGLAGGNTQYF TGCAGTGCTGGTCTAGCGGGAGGAAATACGCAGTATTTT
- TRBJ2-5 TRBV20-1 - CSAREEGPETQYF TGCAGTGCTAGAGAAGAGGGGCCAGAGACCCAGTACTTC
- TRBJ2-1 TRBV3-1 TRBD2 CASSQVAGVFNEQFF TGTGCCAGCAGCCAGGTAGCGGGAGTTTTCAATGAGCAGTTCTTC
- TRBJ2-1 TRBV7-8 - CASREGRDPYNEQFF TGTGCCAGCAGGGAAGGAAGGGACCCCTACAATGAGCAGTTCTTC
- TRBJ2-7 TRBV14 - CASSQVHYEQYF TGTGCCAGCAGCCAGGTTCACTACGAGCAGTACTTC
few TRBJ2-4 TRBV15 TRBD1 CATSAGTGTQVNIQYF TGTGCCACCAGCGCCGGGACAGGGACCCAAGTTAACATTCAGTACTTC
- TRBJ2-7 TRBV4-1 - CASSQGQVYGVSYEQYF TGCGCCAGCAGCCAAGGTCAGGTCTACGGGGTCTCCTACGAGCAGTACTTC
few TRBJ2-5 TRBV25-1 - CASSGGQFPIRETQYF TGTGCCAGCAGTGGGGGGCAATTCCCCATCCGAGAGACCCAGTACTTC
few TRBJ1-2 TRBV4-3 - CASSQEPGNYGYTF TGCGCCAGCAGCCAAGAGCCGGGAAACTATGGCTACACCTTC
few TRBJ2-5 TRBV29-1 TRBD2 CSGGGLAGDLETQYF TGCAGCGGGGGGGGACTAGCGGGAGATCTGGAGACCCAGTACTTC
few TRBJ2-7 TRBV27 TRBD2 CASSEGLAGGNYEQYF TGTGCCAGCAGTGAAGGACTAGCGGGAGGCAACTACGAGCAGTACTTC
once TRBJ2-5 TRBV5-1 TRBD2 CASSSTSGSETQYF TGCGCCAGCAGCTCAACTAGCGGGAGTGAGACCCAGTACTTC